One sample yielded the 22 T cell receptor beta chains listed below, sequenced in a study of T cells after yellow fever vaccination. TCRdb used MiXCR to reprocess the 5' RACE reads, holding one entry per CDR3 protein. Among some 400,000 distinct CDR3 sequences, about 19% were seen once, and the ten largest hold about 18%. The starting material was PBMCs, obtained before the yellow fever booster vaccination. All receptors come from a young man who received the YFV17D yellow fever vaccine.

This clonotype has a handful of counts. The chain links TRBV14 to TRBJ1-2; weak D call: TRBD1 (6 bases). V was shortened by 3 bases and J by 3 bases, with 14 bases between the two germline ends. Germline-derived CDR1 and CDR2 are SGHDN and FVKESK. The CDR3 spans 15 residues. The chain's CDR3 is CASSQTLTGYYGYTF. DNA for the CDR3: TGTGCCAGCAGCCAGACCCTTACAGGGTACTATGGCTACACCTTC.

The chain joins TRBV7-2 to TRBJ2-7; the match to TRBD1 covers 8 bases. Unmatched junction bases numbered 4, after V lost 4 bases and J lost 2 bases. Germline CDR1 is SGHTA and CDR2 is FQGNSA. The CDR3 has 14 amino acids. In DNA form, the CDR3 reads TGTGCCAGCAGCTCAGCAGGGGGCCCCTACGAGCAGTACTTC. It translates to CASSSAGGPYEQYF.

The table lists this clonotype with many counts. The chain recombines TRBV5-1 with TRBJ2-3, with 15 bases lining up with TRBD2. Trimming removed 3 bases from V and 6 bases from J; junction bases left unmatched: 2. The germline CDR1 and CDR2 sequences are SGHRS and YFSETQ. CDR3 length equals 15 residues. The DNA for the CDR3 is TGCGCCAGCAGCTCGGGGACTAGCGGGGGGGATACGCAGTATTTT. Protein: CASSSGTSGGDTQYF.

This clonotype occurred a few times. The genes are TRBV6-6 and TRBJ1-4; possibly TRBD1 for D (5 bases). The V end was cut by 10 bases, the J end by 8 bases, with 23 bases between. This CDR3 spans 15 amino acids. Looked up from germline, CDR1 is MNHNY and CDR2 is SVGAGI (reference sequence). CDR3: CATDEPGTAGEKLFF. The CDR3 coding sequence is TGTGCCACCGATGAACCCGGGACCGCGGGCGAAAAACTGTTTTTT.

This clonotype was counted a few times. The chain has TRBV7-9 and TRBJ2-5; 8 bases match TRBD2. Per the germline V gene, CDR1 is SEHNR and CDR2 is FQNEAQ (reference sequence). CDR3 length equals 19 residues. Trimming took 5 bases from V and 2 from J; bases not matched to a gene: 19. The CDR3 DNA follows: TGTGCCAGCAGCCCGCGGTGGTCCAGCGGGGGCAAAAGACAAGAGACCCAGTACTTC. Encoded protein: CASSPRWSSGGKRQETQYF.

This clonotype was counted only a few times. A junction end diverges from the germline sequence, so it may reflect a read error. The rearrangement uses TRBV9 and TRBJ1-1; tentative D call: TRBD1 (5 bases). There are 12 residues in the CDR3. Germline V gene lookup returns CDR1 SGDLS and CDR2 YYNGEE. The CDR3 DNA reads TGTGCCAGCAGCGTAGATGGGGCTGAATCTTTCTTT. This codes for CASSVDGAESFF.

This clonotype was seen only a few times. The chain has TRBV5-1 and TRBJ2-5; TRBD1 aligns across 7 bases. Unmatched junction bases numbered 14, after V lost 2 bases and J lost 4 bases. The CDR3 covers 17 residues. From germline, CDR1 is SGHRS and CDR2 YFSETQ. The CDR3 region is CASSLTPQGSMGETQYF. DNA for the CDR3: TGCGCCAGCAGCTTAACACCACAGGGGAGTATGGGAGAGACCCAGTACTTC.

This clonotype was found a few times. Here the CDR3 DNA reads TGTGCCAGCAGCCTAACAAATATTGGTGAAAAACTGTTTTTT. Amino acids: CASSLTNIGEKLFF. This chain links TRBV6-5 with TRBJ1-4; D unresolved. The V end was cut by 6 bases, the J end by 7 bases, with 15 bases between. This CDR3 comprises 14 residues. Per germline, CDR1 MNHEY and CDR2 SVGAGI.

V and J are TRBV2 and TRBJ1-2; TRBD1 is a possible D gene (5 bases). The CDR3 sequence is 13 residues long. V was shortened by 1 base and J by 8 bases, with 11 bases between the two germline ends. Germline V lookup: CDR1 SNHLY, CDR2 FYNNEI. CDR3 sequence reads: CASSEGGVEGYTF. CDR3 nucleotides: TGTGCCAGCAGTGAAGGGGGGGTTGAGGGCTACACCTTC.

CDR3 residues: CASGLGGQGTNTGELFF. The CDR3 DNA sequence: TGTGCTAGTGGTTTGGGGGGACAGGGTACGAACACCGGGGAGCTGTTTTTT. The gene calls are TRBV12-5 and TRBJ2-2; TRBD1 agrees at 9 bases. The V gene's germline CDR1 is LGHNT and CDR2 FRNRAP. Trimming at V came to 1 base and at J to 0 bases, leaving 3 bases not matched to a gene. There are 17 residues in the CDR3.

This clonotype was detected once. The V and J genes are TRBV19 and TRBJ1-5, with D possibly being TRBD1 (5 bases). Trimming pared 3 bases from V and 0 bases from J, leaving 9 bases between. This CDR3 is built from 15 residues. Germline CDR1 LNHDA, CDR2 SQIVND (reference sequence). This CDR3 reads CASSIDSYSNQPQHF. In nucleotides, the CDR3 is TGTGCCAGTAGTATTGACAGCTATAGCAATCAGCCCCAGCATTTT.

In its sample, this clonotype was seen a few times. The chain has TRBV27 and TRBJ2-1; tentatively, D is TRBD1 or TRBD2 (5 bases each). V lost 6 bases and J lost 6, with 18 bases in between. The CDR3 is 15 residues long. CDR1 is MNHEY and CDR2 is SMNVEV in the germline V gene (reference sequence). CDR3 loop: CASSSYEGSGNEQFF. The CDR3 region has the DNA TGTGCCAGCAGCTCCTACGAGGGGAGCGGCAATGAGCAGTTCTTC.

A few counts support this clonotype. The CDR3 sequence is CASSSGGATQYF. CDR3 nucleotides: TGTGCCAGCAGTAGCGGGGGGGCGACCCAGTACTTC. This chain links TRBV11-2 with TRBJ2-5; 11 nucleotides agree with TRBD2. The CDR3 extends over 12 amino acids. Germline loops: CDR1 SGHAT, CDR2 FQNNGV. V lost 6 bases, J lost 7 bases, and 1 base stayed unmatched. The entire variable domain, with the rest obtained from reference TRBV11-2 and TRBJ2-5, is as follows: EAGVAQSPRYKIIEKRQSVAFWCNPISGHATLYWYQQILGQGPKLLIQFQNNGVVDDSQLPKDRFSAERLKGVDSTLKIQPAKLEDSAVYLCASSSGGATQYFGPGTRLLVL.

This clonotype was seen repeatedly, ten times or more. V and J are TRBV7-9 and TRBJ2-3; 9 positions match TRBD1. This CDR3 contains 14 residues. The germline CDR1 and CDR2 sequences are SEHNR and FQNEAQ (reference sequence). Germline trimming cut 5 bases from V and 4 bases from J; bases unmatched to any gene: 4. DNA of the CDR3: TGTGCCAGCAGCCCGGGACAGGGCTCAGATACGCAGTATTTT. Its protein product is CASSPGQGSDTQYF.

This clonotype has a handful of counts. The chain carries TRBV7-2 and TRBJ2-2; D is ambiguous. V lost 3 bases, J lost 0 bases, and 11 bases lay in between. Germline V gene sequence: CDR1 SGHTA, CDR2 FQGNSA. This CDR3 has 16 residues. The DNA for the CDR3 is TGTGCCAGCAGCTTCTTCAGAAACGCGAACACCGGGGAGCTGTTTTTT. It specifies CASSFFRNANTGELFF.

This clonotype appeared a few times. This chain connects TRBV10-3 to TRBJ2-1; the match to TRBD2 covers 9 bases. V was pared by 0 bases and J by 9 bases, with 9 bases of the junction left unmatched. The CDR3 contains 16 residues. Germline CDR1 ENHRY, CDR2 SYGVKD. The CDR3 DNA follows: TGTGCCATCAGTGAGTCAAGAGCGGGGGGTATGAGTGAGCAGTTCTTC. Translating it yields CAISESRAGGMSEQFF.

This clonotype was detected a few times. The J gene is TRBJ1-3, the V gene TRBV28, with D hard to call. Trimming pared 4 bases from V and 8 bases from J, leaving 9 bases between. The CDR3 has 12 residues. The germline gives CDR1 MDHEN, CDR2 SYDVKM. The CDR3 sequence is CASSSPGDTIYF. CDR3 in DNA: TGTGCCAGCAGTTCCCCCGGGGACACCATATATTTT.

The chain couples TRBV15 to TRBJ2-7; the match to TRBD2 covers 7 bases. V lost 5 bases and J lost 5; bases outside the gene matches: 15. The CDR3 is made up of 16 amino acids. Germline values: CDR1 LNHNV, CDR2 YYDKDF (reference sequence). The CDR3 DNA is TGTGCCACCAGCGGTCTGGGAGGGGTTTTAGGCGACGAGCAGTACTTC. Amino acid sequence: CATSGLGGVLGDEQYF. The full variable domain, with the rest looked up from reference TRBV15 and TRBJ2-7, is DAMVIQNPRYQVTQFGKPVTLSCSQTLNHNVMYWYQQKSSQAPKLLFHYYDKDFNNEADTPDNFQSRRPNTSFCFLDIRSPGLGDTAMYLCATSGLGGVLGDEQYFGPGTRLTVT.

The table lists this clonotype with a few counts. This rearrangement joins TRBV4-1 to TRBJ2-5; D might be TRBD1 or TRBD2, each matching 6 bases. The V and J ends lost 1 base and 5 bases respectively, with 11 bases between them. Germline assignment: CDR1 MGHRA and CDR2 YSYEKL. The CDR3 totals 14 residues. CDR3 coding DNA: TGCGCCAGCAGCCAAGTAGGGGGGTACGAGACCCAGTACTTC. Translation gives CASSQVGGYETQYF.

The chain links TRBV7-2 to TRBJ2-1, with TRBD2 matching 12 bases. This CDR3 comprises 16 residues. Germline trimming cut 6 bases from V and 10 bases from J; bases unmatched to any gene: 13. CDR1 and CDR2 from the germline V gene are SGHTA and FQGNSA. CDR3 loop: CASSRTSGGLVGEQFF. The CDR3 nucleotides read TGTGCCAGCAGTCGAACTAGCGGGGGGCTAGTAGGAGAGCAGTTCTTC.

V usage is TRBV7-9 and J usage is TRBJ2-2, with TRBD1 matching over 10 bases. Germline CDR1 SEHNR, CDR2 FQNEAQ (reference sequence). The V gene end was trimmed by 5 bases and the J gene end by 7 bases; junction bases not matched to a gene: 4. This CDR3 has 14 residues. The CDR3 protein is CASSGTGDDGELFF. The CDR3 region has the DNA TGTGCCAGCAGCGGGACAGGGGATGACGGGGAGCTGTTTTTT.

The chain is built from TRBV6-5 and TRBJ2-3; TRBD2 aligns across 10 bases. Germline CDR1 and CDR2: MNHEY and SVGAGI. V was clipped by 4 bases and J by 5 bases; unmatched bases: 6. CDR3 size: 15 residues. Here the CDR3 reads CASSSAGGRQDTQYF. The CDR3 region has the DNA TGTGCCAGCAGTTCAGCGGGGGGGCGTCAAGATACGCAGTATTTT.